Listed here is a single TCR beta chain. The specificity of this receptor is unknown. No base quality information exists; no much larger clone differs at one position. The library was generated by the immunoSEQ multiplex PCR assay. TCR beta CDR3 sequencing was performed on DNA from the cultured, isolated CD4+ T cells. The study's own analysis went as follows. Non-productive TCR sequences were removed and reads were trimmed to the CDR3 region, keeping CDR3s of at least 7 amino acids. The MANAFEST web app was used to identify antigen-specific clonotypes by comparing expansion in peptide wells with expansion in reference cultures. To be called positive, a clone needed expansion at FDR<0.05 compared with the reference and with all other wells, an odds ratio greater than 5, and a frequency greater than 0.1% in two replicate wells. Clonotypes significantly expanded in SARS-CoV-2 spike wells and in at least one common cold coronavirus spike condition were defined as cross-reactive. Levenshtein distance calculated with the stringdist R package was used to assess CDR3 similarity, and unrooted trees were constructed with ape in R 3.6.1. TCRdb carries this immuneACCESS record with in-frame sequences only. Its versions omit some clonotypes, under half of them owing to an unresolved V gene in the studies checked, with the rest unexplained. That table is the source of V, J and clone size, and D and trimming were worked out from the DNA. This sample holds almost 70,000 clones; roughly 81% were observed only once. The ten largest make up around 1.5% of the sample.

The sample originates from a study of vaccination effects on CD4 cells after COVID-19 (dated 2022 in TCRdb). Regarding the study in general: Post-vaccine samples across the study were collected a median of 72 days after the second dose, with a range of 14 to 241. SARS-CoV-2 spike-specific CD4+ TCR repertoires from before and after mRNA vaccination were compared in COVID-19 convalescent patients and in infection-naive vaccine recipients. In the study, cultures from other donors were sequenced using the Oncomine TCR Beta short-read assay on an Illumina iSeq 100. The full study included roughly 11 COVID-19 convalescent patients and several SARS-CoV-2-naive healthy vaccine recipients.

The germline V gene encodes CDR1 MNHEY and CDR2 SVGAGI. For this chain, trimming is 6 bases at the V end and 3 bases at the J end, and the number of junction bases without a gene match is 6. The CDR3 measures 15 amino acids from cysteine to phenylalanine. CDR3 DNA only is kept here, 45 bases in frame from base 1. To identify antigen-specific CD4+ T cell clonotypes by their expansion, the ViraFEST assay first stimulated PBMC with viral peptide pools and then applied TCR sequencing. After roughly 11 days of culture, CD4+ T cells were isolated with the EasySep CD4+ T cell isolation kit. Each participant got two doses of an mRNA SARS-CoV-2 vaccine, either BNT162b2 or mRNA-1273. None of the healthy vaccine recipients had a prior SARS-CoV-2 infection, which was confirmed by nucleocapsid antibody tests that came back negative both before and after vaccination. Fewer than 2.5 million PBMC per well were cultured in IMDM with around 5% human AB serum, 8 to 10 IU/ml IL-2 and gentamicin, plus 10 ug/ml peptides. On days 3 and 7, half of the culture medium was replaced with fresh IL-2-containing medium. Each peptide stimulation condition was cultured in triplicate wells unless otherwise noted. Using Ficoll-Paque Plus gradient centrifugation, PBMC were separated from whole blood and then either used fresh or cryopreserved at -140C. The overlapping peptide pools covered the spike proteins of SARS-CoV-2 and of the common cold coronaviruses HCoV-NL63, HCoV-OC43 and HCoV-229E. The QIAamp micro DNA kit was used to extract genomic DNA from the cultured CD4+ T cells.

Findings and caveats that apply to the study as a whole: At late post-vaccination timepoints, both infection-induced and vaccine-induced clones showed marked clonal contraction, consistent with waning T cell responses. In healthy vaccine recipients, vaccine-induced clones were almost all SARS-CoV-2 mono-reactive, with only 1 of 255 cross-reactive with common cold coronaviruses. The study was limited by a small number of convalescent patients and lacked early post-infection timepoints.

The rearrangement joined TRBV6-5 to TRBJ1-3; 9 bases in the junction line up with TRBD1. The sequences come from CD4+ T cells from PBMCs cultured with HCoV-229E spike peptides, collected after COVID-19 vaccination. The cell subset or site label here, explained by the study, means: HCoV-229E spike overlapping peptide pool stimulation. The clonotype originates from a human donor who received a COVID-19 vaccine. This receptor has the CDR3 CASSAGTGNGNTIYF. The sequenced DNA is TGTGCCAGCAGCGCCGGGACAGGGAATGGAAACACCATATATTTT.